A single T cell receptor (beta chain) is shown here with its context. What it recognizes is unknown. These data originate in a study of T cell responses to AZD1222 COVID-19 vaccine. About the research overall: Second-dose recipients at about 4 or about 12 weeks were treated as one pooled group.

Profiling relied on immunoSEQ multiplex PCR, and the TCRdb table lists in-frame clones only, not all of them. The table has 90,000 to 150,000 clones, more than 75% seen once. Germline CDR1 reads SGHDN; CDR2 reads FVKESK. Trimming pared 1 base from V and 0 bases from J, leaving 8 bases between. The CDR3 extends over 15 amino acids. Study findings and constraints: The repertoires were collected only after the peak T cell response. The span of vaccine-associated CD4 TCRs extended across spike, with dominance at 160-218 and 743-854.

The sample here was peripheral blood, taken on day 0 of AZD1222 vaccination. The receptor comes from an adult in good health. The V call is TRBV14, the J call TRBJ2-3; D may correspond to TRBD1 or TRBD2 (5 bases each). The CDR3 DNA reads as TGTGCCAGCAGCCAAGCCCGGGGCAGCACAGATACGCAGTATTTT. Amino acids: CASSQARGSTDTQYF.